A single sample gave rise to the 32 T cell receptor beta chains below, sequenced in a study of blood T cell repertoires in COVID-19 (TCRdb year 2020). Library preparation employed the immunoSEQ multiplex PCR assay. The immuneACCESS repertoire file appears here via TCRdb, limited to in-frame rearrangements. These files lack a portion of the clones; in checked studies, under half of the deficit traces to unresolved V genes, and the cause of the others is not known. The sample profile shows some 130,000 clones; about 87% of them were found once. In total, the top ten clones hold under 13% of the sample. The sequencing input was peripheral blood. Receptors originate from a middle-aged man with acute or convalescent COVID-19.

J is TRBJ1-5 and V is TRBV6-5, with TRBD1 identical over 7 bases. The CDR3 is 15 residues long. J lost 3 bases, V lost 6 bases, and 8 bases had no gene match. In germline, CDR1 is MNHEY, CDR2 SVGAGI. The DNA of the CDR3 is TGTGCCAGCAGCCCGACAGGGTCCATCAATCAGCCCCAGCATTTT. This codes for CASSPTGSINQPQHF.

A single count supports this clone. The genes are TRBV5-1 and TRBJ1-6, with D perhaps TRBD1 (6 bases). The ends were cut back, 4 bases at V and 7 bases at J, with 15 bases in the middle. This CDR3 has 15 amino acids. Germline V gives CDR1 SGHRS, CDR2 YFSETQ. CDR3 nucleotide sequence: TGCGCCAGCAGCAAGGACAGCCTTGGAAATTCACCCCTCCACTTT. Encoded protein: CASSKDSLGNSPLHF.

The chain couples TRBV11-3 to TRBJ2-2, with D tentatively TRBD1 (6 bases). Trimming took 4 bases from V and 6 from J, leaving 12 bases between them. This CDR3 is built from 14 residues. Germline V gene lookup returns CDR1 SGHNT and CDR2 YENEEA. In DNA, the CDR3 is TGTGCCAGCAGCTCGACAGGTTTGGCCGGGGAGCTGTTTTTT. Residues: CASSSTGLAGELFF.

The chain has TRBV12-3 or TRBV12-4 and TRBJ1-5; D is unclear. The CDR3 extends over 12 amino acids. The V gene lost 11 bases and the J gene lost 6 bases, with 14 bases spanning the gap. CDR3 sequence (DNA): TGTGCCTCCAGAGGCTCGGGTCAGCCCCAGCATTTT. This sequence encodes CASRGSGQPQHF.

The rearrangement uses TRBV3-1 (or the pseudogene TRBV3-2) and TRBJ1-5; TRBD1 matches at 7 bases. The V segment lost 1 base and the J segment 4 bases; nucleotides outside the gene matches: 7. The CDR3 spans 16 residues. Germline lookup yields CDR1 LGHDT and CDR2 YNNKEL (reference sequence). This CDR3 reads CASSQGADRPNQPQHF. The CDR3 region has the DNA TGTGCCAGCAGCCAAGGAGCGGACAGGCCAAATCAGCCCCAGCATTTT.

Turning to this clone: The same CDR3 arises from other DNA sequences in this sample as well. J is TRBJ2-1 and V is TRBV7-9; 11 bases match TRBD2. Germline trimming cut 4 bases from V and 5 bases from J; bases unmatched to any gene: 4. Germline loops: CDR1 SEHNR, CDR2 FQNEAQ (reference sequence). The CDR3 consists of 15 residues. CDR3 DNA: TGTGCCAGCAGCTCGGGGACTAGCGGCCACAATGAGCAGTTCTTC. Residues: CASSSGTSGHNEQFF.

The CDR3 sequence is CASSRALNTEAFF. The CDR3 DNA sequence: TGCGCCAGTAGCAGGGCCCTGAACACTGAAGCTTTCTTT. V and J are TRBV10-1 and TRBJ1-1; D may be TRBD1 (5 bases). Germline V CDR1 and CDR2: WNHNN, SYGVQD (reference sequence). The CDR3 is made up of 13 amino acids. V lost 9 bases and J lost 0, with 11 bases in between.

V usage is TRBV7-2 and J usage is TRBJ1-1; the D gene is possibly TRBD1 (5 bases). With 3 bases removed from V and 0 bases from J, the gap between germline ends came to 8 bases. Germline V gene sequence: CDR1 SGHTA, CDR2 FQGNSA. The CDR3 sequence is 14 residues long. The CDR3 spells CASSFGHVNTEAFF. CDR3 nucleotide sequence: TGTGCCAGCAGCTTTGGACACGTGAACACTGAAGCTTTCTTT.

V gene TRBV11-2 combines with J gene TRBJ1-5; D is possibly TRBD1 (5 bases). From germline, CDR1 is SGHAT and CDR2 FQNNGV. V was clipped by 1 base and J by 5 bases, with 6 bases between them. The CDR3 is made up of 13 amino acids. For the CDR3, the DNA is TGTGCCAGCAGCTTAGGGGGGGATCAGCCCCAGCATTTT. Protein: CASSLGGDQPQHF.

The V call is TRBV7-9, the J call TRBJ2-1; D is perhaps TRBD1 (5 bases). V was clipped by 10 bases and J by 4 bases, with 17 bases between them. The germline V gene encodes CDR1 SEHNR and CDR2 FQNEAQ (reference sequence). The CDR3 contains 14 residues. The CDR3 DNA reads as TGTGCCACCTGGGGCCGTGGATCTTACAATGAGCAGTTCTTC. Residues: CATWGRGSYNEQFF.

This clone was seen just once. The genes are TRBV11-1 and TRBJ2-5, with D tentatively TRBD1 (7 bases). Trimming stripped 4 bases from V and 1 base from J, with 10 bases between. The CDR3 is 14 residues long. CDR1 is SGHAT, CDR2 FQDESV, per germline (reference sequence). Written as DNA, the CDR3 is TGTGCCAGCAGCTCGCAGGGGGGCCAAGAGACCCAGTACTTC. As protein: CASSSQGGQETQYF.

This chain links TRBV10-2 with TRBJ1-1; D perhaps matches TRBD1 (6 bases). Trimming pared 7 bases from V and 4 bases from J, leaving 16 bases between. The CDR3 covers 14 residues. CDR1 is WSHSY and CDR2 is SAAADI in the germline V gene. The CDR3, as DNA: TGCGCCAGCACCGACCCACAGGGTTTCACTGAAGCTTTCTTT. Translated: CASTDPQGFTEAFF.

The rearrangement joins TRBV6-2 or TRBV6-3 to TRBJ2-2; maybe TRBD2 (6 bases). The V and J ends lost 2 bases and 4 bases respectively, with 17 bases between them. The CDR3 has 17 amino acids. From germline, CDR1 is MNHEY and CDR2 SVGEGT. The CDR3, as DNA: TGTGCCAGCAGTTACCCCTTTTCCGGGAGAGGCACCGGGGAGCTGTTTTTT. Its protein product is CASSYPFSGRGTGELFF.

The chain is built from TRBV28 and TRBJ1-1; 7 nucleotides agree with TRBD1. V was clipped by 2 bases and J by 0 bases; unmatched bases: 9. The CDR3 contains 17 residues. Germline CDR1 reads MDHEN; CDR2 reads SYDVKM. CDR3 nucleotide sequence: TGTGCCAGCAGTTTACCGGGACAGAGACGTATGAACACTGAAGCTTTCTTT. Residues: CASSLPGQRRMNTEAFF.

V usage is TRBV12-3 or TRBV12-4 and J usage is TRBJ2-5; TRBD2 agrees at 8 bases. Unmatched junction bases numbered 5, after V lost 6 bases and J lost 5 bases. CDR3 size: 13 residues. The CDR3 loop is CASSGLAGETQYF. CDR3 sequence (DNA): TGTGCCAGCAGCGGACTAGCCGGTGAGACCCAGTACTTC.

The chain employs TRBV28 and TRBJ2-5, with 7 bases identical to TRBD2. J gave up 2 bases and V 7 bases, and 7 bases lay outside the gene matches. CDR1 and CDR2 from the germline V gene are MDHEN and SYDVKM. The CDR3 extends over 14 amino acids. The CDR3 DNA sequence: TGTGCCAGCACCCTTGGGGGGGATCAAGAGACCCAGTACTTC. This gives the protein CASTLGGDQETQYF.

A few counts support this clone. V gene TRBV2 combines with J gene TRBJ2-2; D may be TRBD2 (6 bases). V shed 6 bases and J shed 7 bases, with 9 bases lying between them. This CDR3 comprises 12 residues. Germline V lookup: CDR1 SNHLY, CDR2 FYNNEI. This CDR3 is CASSQTSGELFF. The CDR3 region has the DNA TGTGCCAGCAGCCAGACTAGCGGGGAGCTGTTTTTT. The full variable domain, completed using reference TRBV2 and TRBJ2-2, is EPEVTQTPSHQVTQMGQEVILRCVPISNHLYFYWYRQILGQKVEFLVSFYNNEISEKSEIFDDQFSVERPDGSNFTLKIRSTKLEDSAMYFCASSQTSGELFFGEGSRLTVL.

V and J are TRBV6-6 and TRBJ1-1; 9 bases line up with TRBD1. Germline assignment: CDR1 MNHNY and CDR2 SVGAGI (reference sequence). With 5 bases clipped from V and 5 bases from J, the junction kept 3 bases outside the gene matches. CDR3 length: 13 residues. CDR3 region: CASSPQGATEAFF. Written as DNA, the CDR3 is TGTGCCAGCAGTCCACAGGGGGCGACTGAAGCTTTCTTT.

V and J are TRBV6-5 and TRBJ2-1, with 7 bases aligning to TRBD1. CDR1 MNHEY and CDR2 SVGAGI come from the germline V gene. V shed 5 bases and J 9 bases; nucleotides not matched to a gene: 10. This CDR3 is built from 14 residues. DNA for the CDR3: TGTGCCAGCAGTCCCTCCAGGGGGTCGGTTGAGCAGTTCTTC. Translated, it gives CASSPSRGSVEQFF.

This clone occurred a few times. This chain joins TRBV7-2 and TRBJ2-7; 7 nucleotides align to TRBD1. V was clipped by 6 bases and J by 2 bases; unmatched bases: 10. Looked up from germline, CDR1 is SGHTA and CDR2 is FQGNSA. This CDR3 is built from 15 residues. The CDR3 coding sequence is TGTGCCAGCAGTCCCGCCGGGACAGTTACCTACGAGCAGTACTTC. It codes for CASSPAGTVTYEQYF.

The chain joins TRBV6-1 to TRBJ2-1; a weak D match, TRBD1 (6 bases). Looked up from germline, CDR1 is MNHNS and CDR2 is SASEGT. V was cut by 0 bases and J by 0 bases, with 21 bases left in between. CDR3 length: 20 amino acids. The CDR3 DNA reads TGTGCCAGCAGTGAAGCGCTGAGGGGGACCTACTTGAGCTCCTACAATGAGCAGTTCTTC. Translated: CASSEALRGTYLSSYNEQFF.

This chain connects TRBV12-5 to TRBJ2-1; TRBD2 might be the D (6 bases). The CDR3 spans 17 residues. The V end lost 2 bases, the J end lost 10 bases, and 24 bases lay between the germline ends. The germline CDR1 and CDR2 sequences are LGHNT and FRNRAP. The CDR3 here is CASGLPSGTEGVLEQFF. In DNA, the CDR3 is TGTGCTAGTGGTTTGCCCTCCGGAACGGAGGGAGTCTTAGAGCAGTTCTTC.

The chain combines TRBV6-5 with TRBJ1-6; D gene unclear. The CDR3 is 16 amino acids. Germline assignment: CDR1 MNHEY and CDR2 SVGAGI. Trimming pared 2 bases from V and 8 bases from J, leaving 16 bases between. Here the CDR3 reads CASSYVNRHMDSPLHF. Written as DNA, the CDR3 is TGTGCCAGCAGTTACGTAAATAGACACATGGATTCACCCCTCCACTTT.

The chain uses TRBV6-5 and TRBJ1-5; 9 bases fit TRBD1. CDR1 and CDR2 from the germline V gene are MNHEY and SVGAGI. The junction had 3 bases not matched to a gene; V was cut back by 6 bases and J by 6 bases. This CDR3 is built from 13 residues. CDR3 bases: TGTGCCAGCAGACAGGGGGCAGGTCAGCCCCAGCATTTT. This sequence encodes CASRQGAGQPQHF.

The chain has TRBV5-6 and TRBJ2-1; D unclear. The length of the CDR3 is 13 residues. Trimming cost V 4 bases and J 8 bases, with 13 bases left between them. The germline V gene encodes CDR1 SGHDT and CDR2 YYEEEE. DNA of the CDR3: TGTGCCAGCAGCCAACATCCGCTCGATGAGCAGTTCTTC. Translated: CASSQHPLDEQFF.

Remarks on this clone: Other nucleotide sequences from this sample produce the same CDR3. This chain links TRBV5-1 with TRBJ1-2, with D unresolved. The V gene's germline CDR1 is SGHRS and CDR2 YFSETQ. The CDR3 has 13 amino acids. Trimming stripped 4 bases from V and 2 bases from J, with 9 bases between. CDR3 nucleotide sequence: TGCGCCAGCAGCCTGGAGCCCAACTATGGCTACACCTTC. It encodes CASSLEPNYGYTF.

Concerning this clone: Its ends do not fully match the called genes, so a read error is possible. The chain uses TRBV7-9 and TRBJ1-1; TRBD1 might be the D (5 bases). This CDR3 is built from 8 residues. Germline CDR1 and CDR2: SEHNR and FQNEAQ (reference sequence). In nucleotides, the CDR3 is TGTGCCAGCAGCTCGGGGGACTTT. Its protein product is CASSSGDF.

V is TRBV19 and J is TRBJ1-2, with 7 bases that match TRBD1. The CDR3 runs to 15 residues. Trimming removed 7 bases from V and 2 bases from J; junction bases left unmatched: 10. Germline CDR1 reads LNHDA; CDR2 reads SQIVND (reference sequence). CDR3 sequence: CASNPGTAYNYGYTF. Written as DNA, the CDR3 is TGTGCCAGTAACCCCGGGACAGCCTACAACTATGGCTACACCTTC.

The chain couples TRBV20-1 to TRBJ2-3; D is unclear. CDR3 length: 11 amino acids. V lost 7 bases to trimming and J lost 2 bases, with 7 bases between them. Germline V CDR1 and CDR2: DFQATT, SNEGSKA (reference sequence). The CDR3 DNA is TGCAGTGGACTTTCCACAGATACGCAGTATTTT. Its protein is CSGLSTDTQYF.

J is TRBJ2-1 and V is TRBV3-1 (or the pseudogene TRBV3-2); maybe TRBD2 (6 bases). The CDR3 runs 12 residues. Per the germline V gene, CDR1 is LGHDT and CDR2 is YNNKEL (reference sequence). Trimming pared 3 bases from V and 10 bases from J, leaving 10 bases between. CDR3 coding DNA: TGTGCCAGCAGCCACGCGGCGGGGGAGCAGTTCTTC. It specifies CASSHAAGEQFF.

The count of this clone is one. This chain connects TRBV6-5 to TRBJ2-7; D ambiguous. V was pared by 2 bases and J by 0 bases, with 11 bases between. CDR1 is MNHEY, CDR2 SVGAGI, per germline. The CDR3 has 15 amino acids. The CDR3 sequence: CASSYRDKSSYEQYF. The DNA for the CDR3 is TGTGCCAGCAGTTACCGAGACAAGAGCTCCTACGAGCAGTACTTC.

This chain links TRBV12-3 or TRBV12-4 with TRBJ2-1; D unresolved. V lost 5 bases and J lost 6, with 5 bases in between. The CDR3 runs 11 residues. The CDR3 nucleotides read TGTGCCAGCAGTCTTGTCAATGAGCAGTTCTTC. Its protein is CASSLVNEQFF.